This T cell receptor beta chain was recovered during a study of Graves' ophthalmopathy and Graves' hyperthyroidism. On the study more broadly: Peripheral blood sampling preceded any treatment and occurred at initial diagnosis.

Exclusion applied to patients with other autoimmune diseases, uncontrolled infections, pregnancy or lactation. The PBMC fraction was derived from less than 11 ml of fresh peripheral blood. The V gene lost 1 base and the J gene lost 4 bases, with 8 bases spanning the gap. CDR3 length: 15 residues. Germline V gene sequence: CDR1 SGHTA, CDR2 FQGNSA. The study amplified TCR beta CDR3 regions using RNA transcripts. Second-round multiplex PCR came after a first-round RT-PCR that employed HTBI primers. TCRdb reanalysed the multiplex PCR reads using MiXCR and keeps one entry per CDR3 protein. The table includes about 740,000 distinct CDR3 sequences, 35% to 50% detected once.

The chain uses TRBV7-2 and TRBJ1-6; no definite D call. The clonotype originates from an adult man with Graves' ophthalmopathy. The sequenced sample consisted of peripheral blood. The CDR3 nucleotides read TGTGCCAGCAGCTTAGGGGTCGGGTATAATTCACCCCTCCACTTT. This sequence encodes CASSLGVGYNSPLHF.